These 31 T cell receptor beta chains originate from one sample sequenced in a study of human T cells and chemical hapten exposure (TCRdb year 2021). Libraries were prepared through RACE. The sequencer listed for this sample is NextSeq 500. TCRdb reran the public reads through fastp at Q25 and MiXCR, keeping productive beta chains. Entries are consolidated by CDR3 protein sequence, retaining the most common genes and DNA. The sample records some 94,000 distinct CDR3 sequences, around 12% of which are singletons. The top ten clones comprise approximately 2% of the sample. Per the publication, the time point label means: patch test 1, 2 weeks after DPC sensitization. The treatment or condition label here, explained by the study, means: therapeutic diphenylcyclopropenone sensitization with weekly scalp DPC. This specimen was whole blood, taken in connection with sensitization to the hapten diphenylcyclopropenone (DPC). The source of these receptors is a woman in her thirties or forties with alopecia areata. Some clones in this sample may be carry-over from other donors' samples.

This sequence joins TRBV6-2 or TRBV6-3 and TRBJ2-7; TRBD2 aligns across 10 bases. This CDR3 has 14 residues. J lost 12 bases, V lost 9 bases, and 17 bases had no gene match. In germline, CDR1 is MNHEY, CDR2 SVGEGT. This CDR3 reads CARRDNPLAGLRYF. CDR3 nucleotide sequence: TGTGCCAGAAGAGATAATCCACTAGCGGGGCTGCGGTACTTC.

This clonotype turned up a few times. The chain recombines TRBV4-2 with TRBJ2-3; 13 nucleotides agree with TRBD2. The CDR3 spans 16 residues. V lost 4 bases and J lost 5; bases outside the gene matches: 6. CDR1 is LGHNA, CDR2 YNFKEQ, per germline. CDR3 DNA sequence: TGTGCCAGCAGCCGCGGACTAGCGGGAGCTGTAGATACGCAGTATTTT. Protein: CASSRGLAGAVDTQYF.

V gene TRBV24-1 combines with J gene TRBJ2-1; D not certain. This CDR3 is built from 15 residues. V gave up 2 bases and J gave up 9 bases, with 16 bases separating them. In germline, CDR1 is KGHDR, CDR2 SFDVKD. The CDR3 loop is CATSDSHIQAPEQFF. DNA of the CDR3: TGTGCCACCAGTGATTCGCATATCCAAGCCCCTGAGCAGTTCTTC.

This rearrangement joins TRBV6-5 to TRBJ1-6; D not resolved. The length of the CDR3 is 16 residues. V was clipped by 0 bases and J by 7 bases, with 13 bases between them. From germline, CDR1 is MNHEY and CDR2 SVGAGI. The CDR3 bases are TGTGCCAGCAGTTACTCTAGCCACAGCTCAAATTCACCCCTCCACTTT. This translates into CASSYSSHSSNSPLHF.

This clonotype occurred many times. The gene calls are TRBV6-6 and TRBJ1-1; 7 bases are shared with TRBD1. The V gene end was trimmed by 3 bases and the J gene end by 1 base; junction bases not matched to a gene: 8. Per germline, CDR1 MNHNY and CDR2 SVGAGI (reference sequence). The CDR3 contains 16 residues. This CDR3 is CASSYNLRTGNTEAFF. DNA for the CDR3: TGTGCCAGCAGTTATAATCTAAGGACAGGGAACACTGAAGCTTTCTTT.

The chain employs TRBV20-1 and TRBJ2-1, with 11 bases matching TRBD2. Germline V lookup: CDR1 DFQATT, CDR2 SNEGSKA (reference sequence). V dropped 5 bases and J dropped 10; count of bases not matched to a gene: 10. The CDR3 runs 14 residues. CDR3 region: CSADTGTSGLEQFF. DNA for the CDR3: TGCAGTGCTGACACCGGGACTAGCGGCCTGGAGCAGTTCTTC.

There are many counts of this clonotype. The chain is built from TRBV20-1 and TRBJ2-2; tentative D call: TRBD2 (6 bases). This CDR3 is built from 15 residues. With 5 bases removed from V and 0 bases from J, the gap between germline ends came to 13 bases. Germline loops: CDR1 DFQATT, CDR2 SNEGSKA (reference sequence). DNA for the CDR3: TGCAGTGCTTATCGGGGAGGTCCGAACACCGGGGAGCTGTTTTTT. Encoded protein: CSAYRGGPNTGELFF.

The table lists this clonotype with a few counts. V gene TRBV29-1 combines with J gene TRBJ2-7; weak D call: TRBD1 (6 bases). CDR1 and CDR2 (germline): SQVTM, ANQGSEA. This CDR3 region has 18 residues. Trimming took 1 base from V and 2 from J, leaving 24 bases between them. The DNA of the CDR3 is TGCAGCGTTGAAGCATCCTTCTGGGCAGGGGAGAGTACCTACGAGCAGTACTTC. The encoded protein is CSVEASFWAGESTYEQYF.

Many counts were recorded for this clonotype. The J gene is TRBJ2-3, the V gene TRBV7-9, with D unclear. CDR3 length equals 14 residues. CDR1 and CDR2 (germline): SEHNR, FQNEAQ (reference sequence). Trimming cost V 5 bases and J 4 bases, with 13 bases left between them. This CDR3 reads CASSPRATPDTQYF. CDR3 sequence (DNA): TGTGCCAGCAGCCCCCGGGCGACCCCAGATACGCAGTATTTT.

V usage is TRBV10-3 and J usage is TRBJ1-4; a weak D match, TRBD1 (6 bases). Germline V gene data show CDR1 as ENHRY and CDR2 as SYGVKD. Trimming removed 10 bases at V and 5 bases at J, with 11 bases between. The CDR3 is 12 residues long. The CDR3 coding sequence is TGTGCCAGCAGGGACATGAATGAAAAACTGTTTTTT. It translates to CASRDMNEKLFF.

The chain joins TRBV28 to TRBJ1-5; 7 positions match TRBD1. The germline gives CDR1 MDHEN, CDR2 SYDVKM. Trimming took 4 bases from V and 3 from J; bases not matched to a gene: 6. CDR3 length: 15 amino acids. The CDR3 spells CASSSPGQSNQPQHF. The CDR3 DNA reads as TGTGCCAGCAGTTCCCCGGGACAGTCCAATCAGCCCCAGCATTTT.

The sample holds a few counts of this clonotype. For the CDR3, the DNA is TGTGCCAGTAGTTCCCGGTCGGAGGGAGCCCCCGGGGAGACCCAGTACTTC. The encoded protein is CASSSRSEGAPGETQYF. The gene calls are TRBV19 and TRBJ2-5, with a weak D call TRBD2 (6 bases). The CDR3 sequence is 17 residues long. Germline values: CDR1 LNHDA, CDR2 SQIVND (reference sequence). V lost 5 bases to trimming and J lost 5 bases, with 24 bases between them.

The J gene is TRBJ1-5, the V gene TRBV30; 8 bases agree with TRBD1. This CDR3 spans 13 amino acids. The germline gives CDR1 GTSNPN, CDR2 SVGIG (reference sequence). With V trimmed by 8 bases and J by 3 bases, 6 bases remained unmatched. CDR3 residues: CAAGTGTNQPQHF. The DNA for the CDR3 is TGTGCCGCCGGGACAGGTACCAATCAGCCCCAGCATTTT. Full variable domain (missing parts from reference TRBV30 and TRBJ1-5): SQTIHQWPATLVQPVGSPLSLECTVEGTSNPNLYWYRQAAGRGLQLLFYSVGIGQISSEVPQNLSASRPQDRQFILSSKKLLLSDSGFYLCAAGTGTNQPQHFGDGTRLSIL.

This clonotype has only a few counts. The V call is TRBV2, the J call TRBJ2-5, with D perhaps matching TRBD1 (6 bases). CDR1 is SNHLY and CDR2 is FYNNEI in the germline V gene. Trimming pared 11 bases from V and 2 bases from J, leaving 18 bases between. The CDR3 runs 14 residues. The CDR3 loop reads CAEGGLRGQETQYF. CDR3 DNA: TGTGCCGAAGGAGGCCTAAGGGGGCAAGAGACCCAGTACTTC.

In this sample, this clonotype turned up many times. The rearrangement links TRBV10-2 to TRBJ2-5; 12 bases line up with TRBD2. J gave up 9 bases and V 2 bases, and 7 bases lay outside the gene matches. The CDR3 runs to 15 residues. The germline V gene encodes CDR1 WSHSY and CDR2 SAAADI. This CDR3 is CASSEGLAGPWAQYF. The CDR3 nucleotides are TGCGCCAGCAGTGAGGGACTAGCGGGGCCGTGGGCCCAGTACTTC.

This clonotype was counted a few times. The chain recombines TRBV7-9 with TRBJ2-6; D possibly corresponds to TRBD2 (5 bases). Trimming shortened V by 5 bases and J by 0 bases, and 8 bases separated the two germline ends. This CDR3 region has 15 residues. Germline lookup yields CDR1 SEHNR and CDR2 FQNEAQ (reference sequence). In nucleotides, the CDR3 is TGTGCCAGCAGCCGGAGGTTCTCTGGGGCCAACGTCCTGACTTTC. Amino acid sequence: CASSRRFSGANVLTF. Full variable domain (rest looked up from reference TRBV7-9 and TRBJ2-6): DTGVSQNPRHKITKRGQNVTFRCDPISEHNRLYWYRQTLGQGPEFLTYFQNEAQLEKSRLLSDRFSAERPKGSFSTLEIQRTEQGDSAMYLCASSRRFSGANVLTFGAGSRLTVL.

This chain links TRBV12-3 or TRBV12-4 with TRBJ2-1; 11 bases are a match to TRBD2. V gave up 6 bases and J gave up 10 bases; unmatched junction bases: 5. This CDR3 is 13 amino acids long. The CDR3 is CASSLRTSGEQFF. The CDR3, as DNA: TGTGCCAGCAGCCTTAGGACTAGCGGGGAGCAGTTCTTC.

This clonotype came up many times. The V gene is TRBV6-2 or TRBV6-3, the J gene TRBJ2-6, with D tentatively TRBD2 (5 bases). The CDR3 sequence is 17 residues long. The V end was cut by 8 bases, the J end by 0 bases, with 17 bases between. From germline, CDR1 is MNHEY and CDR2 SVGEGT. In DNA, the CDR3 is TGTGCCAGCTCGATGTCGGGATCCTTCTCTGGGGCCAACGTCCTGACTTTC. Translating gives CASSMSGSFSGANVLTF.

This clonotype appeared a few times. The CDR3 sequence is CASNEMGRASTDTQYF. The CDR3 nucleotides read TGTGCCAGCAACGAGATGGGGCGGGCTAGCACAGATACGCAGTATTTT. The chain recombines TRBV9 with TRBJ2-3, with D perhaps matching TRBD1 or TRBD2 (5 bases each). The germline V and J ends were trimmed by 6 bases and 0 bases, with 17 bases remaining between them. This CDR3 has 16 amino acids. The V gene's germline CDR1 is SGDLS and CDR2 YYNGEE.

In this sample, this clonotype turned up a few times. The chain uses TRBV12-3 or TRBV12-4 and TRBJ1-6, with a weak D call TRBD1 (5 bases). The CDR3 is 15 amino acids. Between the trimmed V and J ends, which lost 6 bases and 7 bases, there was a span of 16 bases. Written as DNA, the CDR3 is TGTGCCAGCAGCCTTCTGGGGACCAAGAATTCACCCCTCCACTTT. Residues: CASSLLGTKNSPLHF.

This clonotype was seen at least ten times. This chain links TRBV2 with TRBJ2-7; 8 bases are shared with TRBD1. The CDR3 contains 14 residues. CDR1 SNHLY and CDR2 FYNNEI come from the germline V gene. J gave up 0 bases and V 8 bases, and 6 bases lay outside the gene matches. The chain's CDR3 is CASAGQEHSYEQYF. For the CDR3, the DNA is TGTGCCAGCGCGGGACAGGAACACTCCTACGAGCAGTACTTC.

The rearrangement joins TRBV18 to TRBJ1-6; D not resolved. V lost 3 bases to trimming and J lost 5 bases, with 11 bases between them. Germline V CDR1 and CDR2: KGHSH, LQKENI. CDR3 length equals 15 residues. The CDR3 DNA sequence: TGTGCCAGCTCACCCGGAAGGACCGATAATTCACCCCTCCACTTT. Protein: CASSPGRTDNSPLHF.

This clonotype has ten or more counts. The CDR3 nucleotides read TGTGCCAGCAGTTACCCCGAAGCGGGAGGATACGAGCAGTACTTC. It codes for CASSYPEAGGYEQYF. The rearrangement joins TRBV6-2 or TRBV6-3 to TRBJ2-7; 9 bases are a match to TRBD2. V shed 2 bases and J 4 bases; nucleotides not matched to a gene: 6. The CDR3 is made up of 15 amino acids. Germline assignment: CDR1 MNHEY and CDR2 SVGEGT.

The chain links TRBV5-1 to TRBJ2-7, with D unresolved. The V gene lost 1 base and the J gene lost 2 bases, with 10 bases spanning the gap. This CDR3 region has 14 residues. Germline CDR1 and CDR2: SGHRS and YFSETQ. The CDR3 DNA is TGCGCCAGCAGCTTGTCAGGACCTCCCTACGAGCAGTACTTC. It translates to CASSLSGPPYEQYF.

The V and J genes are TRBV5-1 and TRBJ2-5; D not certain. Trimming shortened V by 0 bases and J by 7 bases, and 10 bases separated the two germline ends. The CDR3 length is 13 residues. CDR1 and CDR2 from the germline V gene are SGHRS and YFSETQ. The CDR3 bases are TGCGCCAGCAGCTTGGGAGGCCCTACGACCCAGTACTTC. Translating it yields CASSLGGPTTQYF.

Ten or more counts support this clonotype. The chain links TRBV28 to TRBJ1-5; D is unresolved. The V end was cut by 3 bases, the J end by 4 bases, with 16 bases between. The CDR3 sequence is 16 residues long. Germline CDR1 is MDHEN and CDR2 is SYDVKM. CDR3 in DNA: TGTGCCAGCAGTTTCGAAAGACCAGGATCGAATCAGCCCCAGCATTTT. Translation gives CASSFERPGSNQPQHF.

This clonotype was counted only a few times. J is TRBJ1-1 and V is TRBV3-1, with 9 bases identical to TRBD1. Trimming cost V 3 bases and J 10 bases; bases outside gene matches: 3. The CDR3 has 12 amino acids. CDR1 is LGHDT, CDR2 YNNKEL, per germline (reference sequence). CDR3 loop: CASSQGQGRAFF. The DNA of the CDR3 is TGTGCCAGCAGCCAGGGACAGGGTAGAGCTTTCTTT.

This clonotype has a handful of counts. The rearrangement joins TRBV11-2 to TRBJ2-1, with 9 bases that match TRBD2. CDR3 length: 16 residues. Germline trimming cut 5 bases from V and 8 bases from J; bases unmatched to any gene: 13. Per the germline V gene, CDR1 is SGHAT and CDR2 is FQNNGV. This CDR3 is CASSQTAVAGVDEQFF. Written as DNA, the CDR3 is TGTGCCAGCAGCCAGACGGCGGTAGCGGGAGTCGATGAGCAGTTCTTC.

This clonotype came up many times. The chain uses TRBV29-1 and TRBJ2-1, with D tentatively TRBD1 or TRBD2 (5 bases each). V gave up 7 bases and J gave up 9 bases, with 22 bases separating them. Germline assignment: CDR1 SQVTM and CDR2 ANQGSEA. This CDR3 has 14 amino acids. DNA of the CDR3: TGCAGCGCAGCGGACACCTCAAGGCATAGTGAGCAGTTCTTC. Translation: CSAADTSRHSEQFF.

This rearrangement joins TRBV28 to TRBJ2-4; either TRBD1 or TRBD2 may supply D (5 bases each). The V end lost 5 bases, the J end lost 7 bases, and 24 bases lay between the germline ends. This CDR3 comprises 17 residues. CDR1 is MDHEN, CDR2 SYDVKM, per germline. The CDR3 DNA reads as TGTGCCAGCAGTCTCCCCGGGACCGAAAACGGGGCTAACATTCAGTACTTC. Translation gives CASSLPGTENGANIQYF.

This clonotype has more than one count but fewer than ten. The chain combines TRBV7-2 with TRBJ2-1; D is perhaps TRBD2 (6 bases). The V end lost 0 bases, the J end lost 6 bases, and 12 bases lay between the germline ends. Germline CDR1 reads SGHTA; CDR2 reads FQGNSA. This CDR3 is 15 amino acids long. CDR3 in amino acids: CASSLARSGGNEQFF. Written as DNA, the CDR3 is TGTGCCAGCAGCTTAGCCAGATCCGGGGGCAATGAGCAGTTCTTC.